This passage covers 29 T cell receptor beta chains from one sample sequenced in a study of blood T cell repertoires in COVID-19. TCRdb's table, derived via immunoSEQ multiplex PCR, lists solely in-frame clones and lacks some. The top ten hold roughly 37% of the sample, which has some 150,000 clones, 87% seen once. The material sequenced was peripheral blood. These receptors all come from a man aged 50 to 59 who had recovered from COVID-19.

The J gene is TRBJ2-7, the V gene TRBV7-8; D is possibly TRBD2 (5 bases). Trimming left V 4 bases short and J 7 bases short, with 11 bases between. Germline CDR1 reads SGHVS; CDR2 reads FQNEAQ. There are 12 residues in the CDR3. In DNA, the CDR3 is TGTGCCAGCAGCTCCCAAGGCGGGGAGCAGTACTTC. Translated, it gives CASSSQGGEQYF.

A note on this clone: The junction shows a germline mismatch at one end, possibly a read error. The chain recombines TRBV4-2 with TRBJ2-7; no definite D call. The V gene's germline CDR1 is LGHNA and CDR2 YNFKEQ. The CDR3 loop spans 13 amino acids. The CDR3 is CASSQGFSQRITF. The DNA of the CDR3 is TGTGCCAGCAGCCAAGGATTTTCGCAGCGAATAACTTTC.

In its sample, this clone was seen many times. The chain employs TRBV6-5 and TRBJ2-7; 10 bases are a match to TRBD2. CDR3 length: 15 amino acids. Germline-derived CDR1 and CDR2 are MNHEY and SVGAGI. With 5 bases clipped from V and 5 bases from J, the junction kept 9 bases outside the gene matches. The CDR3 nucleotides read TGTGCCAGCAGTAGCGGGGGGGCAGGATCCGACGAGCAGTACTTC. Translated, it gives CASSSGGAGSDEQYF.

The CDR3 nucleotides are TGTGCCTGGAGTGTCAGTATAAATCAGCCCCAGCATTTT. Protein: CAWSVSINQPQHF. The chain uses TRBV30 and TRBJ1-5; D not resolved. The CDR3 consists of 13 residues. V was cut by 0 bases and J by 4 bases, with 7 bases left in between. The germline V gene has CDR1 GTSNPN and CDR2 SVGIG (reference sequence).

This rearrangement joins TRBV7-6 to TRBJ2-7; TRBD2 aligns across 11 bases. With V trimmed by 1 base and J by 4 bases, 0 bases remained unmatched. Germline V CDR1 and CDR2: SGHVS, FNYEAQ. The CDR3 has 14 residues. The CDR3 nucleotides are TGTGCCAGCAGCTTAGGACTAGCGGGGTACGAGCAGTACTTC. Its translation is CASSLGLAGYEQYF.

The genes are TRBV5-1 and TRBJ2-3; 13 bases align to TRBD2. Looked up from germline, CDR1 is SGHRS and CDR2 is YFSETQ. The CDR3 is made up of 15 amino acids. Germline trimming cut 4 bases from V and 6 bases from J; bases unmatched to any gene: 5. The CDR3 is CASSTLAGGPDTQYF. The CDR3 nucleotides are TGCGCCAGCAGCACACTAGCGGGGGGGCCCGATACGCAGTATTTT.

V usage is TRBV9 and J usage is TRBJ2-1; 12 nucleotides align to TRBD2. V was clipped by 3 bases and J by 5 bases; unmatched bases: 3. The CDR3 covers 15 residues. Per the germline V gene, CDR1 is SGDLS and CDR2 is YYNGEE. The CDR3 loop is CASSASGGVDNEQFF. CDR3 nucleotides: TGTGCCAGCAGCGCTAGCGGGGGGGTCGACAATGAGCAGTTCTTC.

The chain recombines TRBV15 with TRBJ1-4; 7 bases align to TRBD1. The CDR3 is 15 residues long. J gave up 7 bases and V 2 bases, and 7 bases lay outside the gene matches. From germline, CDR1 is LNHNV and CDR2 YYDKDF (reference sequence). The CDR3 region is CATSRTGTDGEKLFF. The CDR3 DNA reads TGTGCCACCAGCAGAACAGGGACAGATGGTGAAAAACTGTTTTTT.

The J gene is TRBJ2-7, the V gene TRBV12-5; D is perhaps TRBD1 (6 bases). The germline gives CDR1 LGHNT, CDR2 FRNRAP. The length of the CDR3 is 14 residues. V was clipped by 5 bases and J by 1 base, with 12 bases between them. The CDR3 sequence is CASGPRTVSYEQYF. In nucleotides, the CDR3 is TGTGCTAGTGGTCCCCGGACAGTATCCTACGAGCAGTACTTC.

This clone was observed a few times. The rearrangement uses TRBV7-2 and TRBJ1-2, with D hard to call. CDR1 SGHTA and CDR2 FQGNSA come from the germline V gene. V was trimmed by 3 bases and J by 5 bases, leaving 13 bases between them. The CDR3 sequence is 14 residues long. The CDR3: CASSLTTDPYGYTF. In DNA form, the CDR3 reads TGTGCCAGCAGCTTGACTACAGACCCTTATGGCTACACCTTC.

This clone has a single count. The chain couples TRBV7-2 to TRBJ1-5; no clear D gene. Germline CDR1 and CDR2: SGHTA and FQGNSA. The CDR3 extends over 13 amino acids. V was shortened by 3 bases and J by 0 bases, with 3 bases between the two germline ends. The CDR3 sequence: CASSFYSNQPQHF. For the CDR3, the DNA is TGTGCCAGCAGCTTTTATAGCAATCAGCCCCAGCATTTT. Filled out from reference TRBV7-2 and TRBJ1-5, the complete variable domain reads GAGVSQSPSNKVTEKGKDVELRCDPISGHTALYWYRQSLGQGLEFLIYFQGNSAPDKSGLPSDRFSAERTGGSVSTLTIQRTQQEDSAVYLCASSFYSNQPQHFGDGTRLSIL.

The chain is built from TRBV9 and TRBJ1-1, with D unclear. Trimming took 3 bases from V and 1 from J, leaving 10 bases between them. Germline V gene lookup returns CDR1 SGDLS and CDR2 YYNGEE. The length of the CDR3 is 14 residues. The CDR3 region is CASSASTSNTEAFF. The CDR3 nucleotides read TGTGCCAGCAGCGCCTCGACATCGAACACTGAAGCTTTCTTT.

V gene TRBV7-2 combines with J gene TRBJ2-6; TRBD1 might be the D (6 bases). The CDR3 totals 16 residues. V lost 8 bases to trimming and J lost 0 bases, with 14 bases between them. Germline loops: CDR1 SGHTA, CDR2 FQGNSA. The CDR3 DNA reads as TGTGCCAGCCGAAAATTGGACAGCTCTGGGGCCAACGTCCTGACTTTC. Translating it yields CASRKLDSSGANVLTF.

The gene calls are TRBV11-3 and TRBJ2-2; 7 positions match TRBD1. The length of the CDR3 is 19 residues. Per the germline V gene, CDR1 is SGHNT and CDR2 is YENEEA. The V and J ends lost 1 base and 0 bases, in that order; junction bases with no gene match: 11. This CDR3 reads CASSLGIREGASNTGELFF. CDR3 nucleotide sequence: TGTGCCAGCAGCTTAGGGATCCGAGAGGGGGCCTCGAACACCGGGGAGCTGTTTTTT.

This clone has a single count. This chain connects TRBV10-3 to TRBJ1-3, with a weak D call TRBD1 (5 bases). Trimming took 8 bases from V and 2 from J, leaving 10 bases between them. CDR3 length: 13 amino acids. Germline V gene sequence: CDR1 ENHRY, CDR2 SYGVKD. CDR3 nucleotide sequence: TGTGCCATCCAAAACAGGACTGGAAACACCATATATTTT. It codes for CAIQNRTGNTIYF.

V gene TRBV11-3 combines with J gene TRBJ2-7; D not certain. The germline V gene encodes CDR1 SGHNT and CDR2 YENEEA. The V end lost 1 base, the J end lost 7 bases, and 11 bases lay between the germline ends. The length of the CDR3 is 13 residues. CDR3 sequence (DNA): TGTGCCAGCAGCTTAGGTCAGTCTTGGGAGCAGTACTTC. This translates into CASSLGQSWEQYF.

V is TRBV5-1 and J is TRBJ2-2, with TRBD1 matching over 9 bases. Per germline, CDR1 SGHRS and CDR2 YFSETQ. This CDR3 is built from 17 residues. J gave up 6 bases and V 1 base, and 10 bases lay outside the gene matches. The CDR3 loop reads CASSLPGQGLQPGELFF. The CDR3, as DNA: TGCGCCAGCAGCTTGCCGGGACAGGGTTTACAGCCCGGGGAGCTGTTTTTT.

The rearrangement joins TRBV15 to TRBJ1-1, with D possibly being TRBD1 (5 bases). V was clipped by 0 bases and J by 6 bases, with 14 bases between them. CDR3 length: 15 amino acids. From germline, CDR1 is LNHNV and CDR2 YYDKDF (reference sequence). This CDR3 is CATSRDLTLGAEAFF. The CDR3 DNA is TGTGCCACCAGCAGAGATTTGACCTTAGGGGCTGAAGCTTTCTTT.

J is TRBJ1-1 and V is TRBV18; a possible D gene is TRBD1 (5 bases). V was pared by 4 bases and J by 3 bases, with 9 bases between. CDR1 and CDR2 (germline): KGHSH, LQKENI. The CDR3 is 13 residues long. The CDR3 DNA reads as TGTGCCAGCTCACGACAGAGTGACACTGAAGCTTTCTTT. Encoded protein: CASSRQSDTEAFF.

The chain is built from TRBV10-3 and TRBJ1-1, with TRBD1 identical over 10 bases. The CDR3 spans 15 residues. V was pared by 3 bases and J by 3 bases, with 4 bases of the junction left unmatched. From germline, CDR1 is ENHRY and CDR2 SYGVKD. The CDR3 coding sequence is TGTGCCATCAGTGATGGGACAGGGGCCGACACTGAAGCTTTCTTT. This encodes CAISDGTGADTEAFF.

The chain is built from TRBV1 and TRBJ2-3; TRBD2, the table's D call, lacks a check against the DNA. TRBV1 is designated a pseudogene. The CDR3 length is 16 residues. CDR3 nucleotides: TGCACCAGCAGCCAAGCTGAGAGGGGGGGCGGAGATACGCAGTATTTT. Protein sequence: CTSSQAERGGGDTQYF.

This chain connects TRBV29-1 to TRBJ1-2; TRBD1 agrees at 10 bases. With 4 bases clipped from V and 3 bases from J, the junction kept 2 bases outside the gene matches. The CDR3 is 13 residues long. CDR1 SQVTM and CDR2 ANQGSEA come from the germline V gene. CDR3 DNA: TGCAGCGTTGCGACAGGGGGCGACTATGGCTACACCTTC. This codes for CSVATGGDYGYTF.

The count of this clone is one. The chain links TRBV5-1 to TRBJ1-3, with a weak D call TRBD1 (5 bases). The CDR3 length is 15 residues. The V end lost 0 bases, the J end lost 4 bases, and 11 bases lay between the germline ends. Germline V CDR1 and CDR2: SGHRS, YFSETQ. The CDR3 here is CASSLGLGLGNTIYF. In nucleotides, the CDR3 is TGCGCCAGCAGCTTGGGGTTGGGACTCGGAAACACCATATATTTT.

This chain links TRBV5-5 with TRBJ1-6; TRBD1 might be the D (6 bases). V lost 4 bases and J lost 0, with 11 bases in between. From germline, CDR1 is SGHKS and CDR2 YYEKEE (reference sequence). The length of the CDR3 is 16 residues. The CDR3 DNA reads as TGTGCCAGCAGCATTGACAGGAGCTCCTATAATTCACCCCTCCACTTT. Translation gives CASSIDRSSYNSPLHF.

This chain uses TRBV4-3 with TRBJ1-4; D not certain. V lost 0 bases to trimming and J lost 0 bases, with 5 bases between them. CDR1 is LGHNA and CDR2 is YSLEER in the germline V gene. The CDR3 sequence is 15 residues long. DNA for the CDR3: TGCGCCAGCAGCCAAGACAGATCAACTAATGAAAAACTGTTTTTT. This gives the protein CASSQDRSTNEKLFF.

V usage is TRBV19 and J usage is TRBJ1-5, with TRBD1 matching over 7 bases. There are 15 residues in the CDR3. The ends lost 1 base at V and 5 bases at J; junction bases unmatched: 5. Germline V gene data show CDR1 as LNHDA and CDR2 as SQIVND (reference sequence). This CDR3 reads CASSIVQGEHQPQHF. CDR3 nucleotide sequence: TGTGCCAGTAGTATAGTGCAGGGGGAGCATCAGCCCCAGCATTTT.

The V and J genes are TRBV27 and TRBJ1-5; 9 nucleotides line up with TRBD1. This CDR3 is built from 16 residues. J was trimmed by 1 base and V by 5 bases; bases with no gene match: 6. Germline V gene sequence: CDR1 MNHEY, CDR2 SMNVEV (reference sequence). DNA of the CDR3: TGTGCCAGCAGTACCCGACAGGGGGTAAGCAATCAGCCCCAGCATTTT. Its protein is CASSTRQGVSNQPQHF.

V usage is TRBV5-4 and J usage is TRBJ1-6; TRBD1 aligns across 7 bases. The CDR3 is 14 amino acids. After removal of 4 bases from V and 9 bases from J, the junction contained 7 bases not matched to a gene. Germline-derived CDR1 and CDR2 are SGHNT and YYREEE (reference sequence). The CDR3: CASSIGTAISPLHF. The CDR3 DNA follows: TGTGCCAGCAGCATCGGGACAGCTATTTCACCCCTCCACTTT. The full variable domain, completed using reference TRBV5-4 and TRBJ1-6, is ETGVTQSPTHLIKTRGQQVTLRCSSQSGHNTVSWYQQALGQGPQFIFQYYREEENGRGNFPPRFSGLQFPNYSSELNVNALELDDSALYLCASSIGTAISPLHFGNGTRLTVT.

The genes are TRBV6-5 and TRBJ1-5; maybe TRBD1 (5 bases). Trimming removed 6 bases from V and 6 bases from J, with 12 bases in between. CDR3 length: 13 amino acids. From germline, CDR1 is MNHEY and CDR2 SVGAGI. DNA for the CDR3: TGTGCCAGCAGCGCGGGGGGGGTTCAGCCCCAGCATTTT. It yields the protein CASSAGGVQPQHF.